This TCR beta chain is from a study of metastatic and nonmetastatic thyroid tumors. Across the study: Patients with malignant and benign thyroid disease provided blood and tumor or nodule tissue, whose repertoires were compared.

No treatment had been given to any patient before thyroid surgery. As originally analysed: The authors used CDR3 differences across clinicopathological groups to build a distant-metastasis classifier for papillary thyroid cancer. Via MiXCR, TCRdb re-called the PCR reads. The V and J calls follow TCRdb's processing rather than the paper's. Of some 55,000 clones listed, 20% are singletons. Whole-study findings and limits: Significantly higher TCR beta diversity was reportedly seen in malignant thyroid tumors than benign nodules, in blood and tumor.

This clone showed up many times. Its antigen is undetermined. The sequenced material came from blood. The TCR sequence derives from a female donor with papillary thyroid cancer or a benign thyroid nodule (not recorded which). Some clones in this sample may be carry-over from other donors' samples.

The CDR3 DNA reads TGTGCCAGCAGCCAAAACAGGGGACAGGGCGTTGGCACTGAAGCTTTCTTT. It codes for CASSQNRGQGVGTEAFF. The genes are TRBV3-1 and TRBJ1-1; 9 nucleotides line up with TRBD1. The J segment lost 4 bases and the V segment lost 2 bases, leaving 11 bases of the junction unmatched. The CDR3 is 17 amino acids. Germline-derived CDR1 and CDR2 are LGHDT and YNNKEL (reference sequence).